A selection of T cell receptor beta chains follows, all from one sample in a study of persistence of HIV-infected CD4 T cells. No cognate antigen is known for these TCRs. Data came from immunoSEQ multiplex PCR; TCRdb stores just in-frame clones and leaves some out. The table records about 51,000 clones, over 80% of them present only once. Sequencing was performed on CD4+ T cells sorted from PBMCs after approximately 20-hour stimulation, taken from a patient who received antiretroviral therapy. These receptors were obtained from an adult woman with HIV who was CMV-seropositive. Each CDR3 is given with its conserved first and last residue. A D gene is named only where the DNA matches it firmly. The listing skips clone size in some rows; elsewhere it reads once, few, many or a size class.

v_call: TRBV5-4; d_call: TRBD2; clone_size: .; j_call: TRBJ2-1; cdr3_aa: CASSSPGGAFINEQFF; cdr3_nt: TGTGCCAGCAGCTCACCCGGGGGGGCCTTTATTAATGAGCAGTTCTTC
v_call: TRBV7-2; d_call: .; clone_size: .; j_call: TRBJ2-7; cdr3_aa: CASSLVRTSYEQYF; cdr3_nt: TGTGCCAGCAGCTTAGTACGGACCTCCTACGAGCAGTACTTC
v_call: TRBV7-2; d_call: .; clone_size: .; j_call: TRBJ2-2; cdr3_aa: CASSLRGGAGKTGELFF; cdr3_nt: TGTGCCAGCAGCTTACGAGGTGGGGCAGGGAAGACCGGGGAGCTGTTTTTT
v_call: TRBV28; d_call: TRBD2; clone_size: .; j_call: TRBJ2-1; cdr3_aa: CASSFSGTGEQFF; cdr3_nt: TGTGCCAGCAGTTTTAGCGGGACTGGTGAGCAGTTCTTC
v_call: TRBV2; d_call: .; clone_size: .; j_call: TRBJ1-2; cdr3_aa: CASSEAKGYTF; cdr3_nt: TGTGCCAGCAGTGAAGCGAAAGGCTACACCTTC
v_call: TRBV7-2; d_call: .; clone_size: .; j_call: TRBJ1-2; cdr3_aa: CASSLELGIYGYTF; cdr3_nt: TGTGCCAGCAGCTTAGAGCTGGGGATCTATGGCTACACCTTC
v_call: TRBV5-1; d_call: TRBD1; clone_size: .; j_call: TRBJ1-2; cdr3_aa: CASSPRTGSYGYTF; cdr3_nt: TGCGCCAGCAGCCCCCGGACAGGGAGCTATGGCTACACCTTC
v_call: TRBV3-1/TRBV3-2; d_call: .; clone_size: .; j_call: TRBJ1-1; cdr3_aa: CASSQGGGTEAFF; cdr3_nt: TGTGCCAGCAGCCAAGGGGGGGGGACTGAAGCTTTCTTT
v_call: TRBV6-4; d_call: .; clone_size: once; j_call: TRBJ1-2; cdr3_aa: CASSDQGIGGYTF; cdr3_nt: TGTGCCAGCAGTGACCAGGGGATCGGGGGCTACACCTTC
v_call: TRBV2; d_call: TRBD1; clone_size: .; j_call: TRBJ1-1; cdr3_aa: CASRGQGHTEAFF; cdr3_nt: TGTGCCAGCCGAGGACAGGGACACACTGAAGCTTTCTTT
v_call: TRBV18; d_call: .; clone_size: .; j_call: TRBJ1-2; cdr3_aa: CASSQGQRIANYGYTF; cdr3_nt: TGTGCCAGCTCACAAGGACAGAGGATAGCTAACTATGGCTACACCTTC
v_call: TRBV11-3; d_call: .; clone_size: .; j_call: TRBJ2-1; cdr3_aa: CASSPGPQVNEQFF; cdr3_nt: TGTGCCAGCAGCCCCGGACCGCAAGTCAATGAGCAGTTCTTC
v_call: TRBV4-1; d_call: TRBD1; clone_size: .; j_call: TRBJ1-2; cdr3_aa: CASSQAGTDYGYTF; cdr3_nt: TGCGCCAGCAGCCAAGCCGGGACAGACTATGGCTACACCTTC
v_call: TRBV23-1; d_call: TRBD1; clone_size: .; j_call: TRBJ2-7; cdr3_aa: CASRDHPGQGFYEQYF; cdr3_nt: TGCGCCAGCAGAGACCATCCGGGACAGGGTTTCTACGAGCAGTACTTC
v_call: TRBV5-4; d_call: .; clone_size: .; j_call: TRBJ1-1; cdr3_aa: CASSYEQGRGAFF; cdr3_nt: TGTGCCAGCAGCTACGAGCAGGGACGCGGGGCTTTCTTT
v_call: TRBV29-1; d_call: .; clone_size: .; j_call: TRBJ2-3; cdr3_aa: CSVERKGDTQYF; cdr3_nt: TGCAGCGTTGAACGGAAGGGAGATACGCAGTATTTT
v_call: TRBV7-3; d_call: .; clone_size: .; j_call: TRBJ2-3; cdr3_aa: CASSLMGLSTDTQYF; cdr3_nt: TGTGCCAGCAGCTTAATGGGCTTGTCCACAGATACGCAGTATTTT
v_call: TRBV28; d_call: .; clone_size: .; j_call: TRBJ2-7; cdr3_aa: CASRGTSYEQYF; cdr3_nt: TGTGCCAGCAGGGGCACCAGCTACGAGCAGTACTTC
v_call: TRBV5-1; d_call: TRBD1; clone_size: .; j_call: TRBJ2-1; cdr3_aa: CASPHTGVQPHEQFF; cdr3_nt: TGCGCCAGCCCGCATACAGGGGTTCAGCCCCATGAGCAGTTCTTC
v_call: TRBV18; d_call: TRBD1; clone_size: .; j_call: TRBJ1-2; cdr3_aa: CASSPLGQGETYGYTF; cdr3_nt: TGTGCCAGCTCACCACTGGGACAGGGGGAGACCTATGGCTACACCTTC
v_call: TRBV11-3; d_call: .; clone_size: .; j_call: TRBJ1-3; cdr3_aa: CASSLEGGRNGNTIYF; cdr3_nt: TGTGCCAGCAGCTTAGAGGGGGGGCGCAACGGAAACACCATATATTTT
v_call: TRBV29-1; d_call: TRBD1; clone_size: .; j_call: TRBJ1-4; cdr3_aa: CSVGQGAAELFF; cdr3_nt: TGCAGCGTGGGACAGGGGGCCGCCGAGCTGTTTTTT
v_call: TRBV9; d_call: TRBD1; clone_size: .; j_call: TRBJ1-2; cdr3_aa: CASSTRSVWTGPVNYGYTF; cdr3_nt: TGTGCCAGCAGCACCCGCTCCGTTTGGACAGGTCCGGTAAACTATGGCTACACCTTC
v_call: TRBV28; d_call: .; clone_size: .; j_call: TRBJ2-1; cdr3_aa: CASTTVGEQFF; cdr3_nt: TGTGCCAGCACCACGGTCGGTGAGCAGTTCTTC
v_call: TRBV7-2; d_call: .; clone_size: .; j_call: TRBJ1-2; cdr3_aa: CASSSRGRENSGYTF; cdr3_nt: TGTGCCAGCAGCTCGCGGGGCAGGGAGAATAGTGGCTACACCTTC
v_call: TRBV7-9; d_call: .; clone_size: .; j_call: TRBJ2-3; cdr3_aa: CASSRGITDTQYF; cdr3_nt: TGTGCCAGCAGCAGGGGGATCACAGATACGCAGTATTTT
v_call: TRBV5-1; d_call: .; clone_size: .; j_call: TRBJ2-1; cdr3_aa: CASTRDTRLAAEQFF; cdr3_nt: TGCGCCAGCACCCGGGACACCAGGTTGGCGGCTGAGCAGTTCTTC
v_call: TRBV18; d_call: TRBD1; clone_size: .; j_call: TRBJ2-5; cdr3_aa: CASSPDRGSETQYF; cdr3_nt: TGTGCCAGCTCACCTGACAGGGGTTCAGAGACCCAGTACTTC
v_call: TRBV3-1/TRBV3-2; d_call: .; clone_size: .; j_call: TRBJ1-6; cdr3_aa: CASSLLGTRGNSPLHF; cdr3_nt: TGTGCCAGCAGCCTACTAGGGACGCGAGGGAATTCACCCCTCCACTTT
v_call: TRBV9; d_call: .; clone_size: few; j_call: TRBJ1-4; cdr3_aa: CASSGSGRGDEKLFF; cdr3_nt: TGTGCCAGCAGCGGGTCAGGGAGGGGTGATGAAAAACTGTTTTTT
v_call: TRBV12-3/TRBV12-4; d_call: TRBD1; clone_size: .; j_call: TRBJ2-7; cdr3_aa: CASSWGQGIEQYF; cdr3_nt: TGTGCCAGCAGTTGGGGACAGGGGATCGAGCAGTACTTC
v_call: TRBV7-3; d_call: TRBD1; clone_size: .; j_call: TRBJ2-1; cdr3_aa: CASSPGQGWGEQFF; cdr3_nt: TGTGCCAGCAGCCCAGGACAGGGGTGGGGTGAGCAGTTCTTC
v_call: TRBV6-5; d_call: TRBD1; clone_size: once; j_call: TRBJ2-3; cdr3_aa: CASSLRGIGTDTQYF; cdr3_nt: TGTGCCAGCAGCCTCAGGGGGATCGGCACAGATACGCAGTATTTT
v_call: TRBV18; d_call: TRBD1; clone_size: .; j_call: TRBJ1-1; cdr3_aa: CASSPWTGSEAFF; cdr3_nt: TGTGCCAGCTCACCATGGACAGGATCTGAAGCTTTCTTT
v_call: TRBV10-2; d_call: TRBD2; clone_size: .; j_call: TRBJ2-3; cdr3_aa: CASSESGGGPRQDTQYF; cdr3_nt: TGCGCCAGCAGTGAGTCCGGGGGAGGGCCGCGACAGGATACGCAGTATTTT
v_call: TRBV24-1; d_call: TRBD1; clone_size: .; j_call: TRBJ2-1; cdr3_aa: CATSTSRGQGVVEQFF; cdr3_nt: TGTGCCACCAGCACCTCCCGGGGACAGGGGGTGGTGGAGCAGTTCTTC
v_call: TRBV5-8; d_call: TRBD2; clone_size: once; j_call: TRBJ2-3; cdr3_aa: CASTISGGRTDTQYF; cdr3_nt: TGTGCCAGCACCATTAGCGGGGGGCGCACAGATACGCAGTATTTT
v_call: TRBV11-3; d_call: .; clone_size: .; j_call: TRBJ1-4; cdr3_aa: CASSFGGEKLFF; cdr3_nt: TGTGCCAGCAGCTTCGGGGGTGAAAAACTGTTTTTT
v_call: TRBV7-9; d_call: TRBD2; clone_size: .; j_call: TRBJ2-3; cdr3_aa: CASSLPGTSGGRSTDTQYF; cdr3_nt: TGTGCCAGCAGCTTACCTGGGACTAGCGGGGGGAGAAGCACAGATACGCAGTATTTT
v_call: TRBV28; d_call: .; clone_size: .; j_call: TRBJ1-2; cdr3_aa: CASSFLGSHGYTF; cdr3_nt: TGTGCCAGCAGTTTTCTTGGATCTCATGGCTACACCTTC
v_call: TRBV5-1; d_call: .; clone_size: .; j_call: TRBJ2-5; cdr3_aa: CASSLGQGRETQYF; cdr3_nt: TGCGCCAGCAGCTTGGGGCAGGGAAGGGAGACCCAGTACTTC
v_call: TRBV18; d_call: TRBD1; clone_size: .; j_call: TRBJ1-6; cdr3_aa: CASTSGGQGNNSPLHF; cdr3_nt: TGTGCCAGCACCAGCGGGGGACAGGGAAATAATTCACCCCTCCACTTT
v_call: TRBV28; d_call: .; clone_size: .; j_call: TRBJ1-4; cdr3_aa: CASRRSGGRNEKLFF; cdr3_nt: TGTGCCAGCAGGCGCTCCGGGGGGCGGAATGAAAAACTGTTTTTT
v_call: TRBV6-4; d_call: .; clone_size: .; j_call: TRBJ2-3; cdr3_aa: CASSEGQGGDTQYF; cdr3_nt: TGTGCCAGCAGTGAGGGGCAGGGCGGGGATACGCAGTATTTT
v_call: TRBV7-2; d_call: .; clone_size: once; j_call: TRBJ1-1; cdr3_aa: CASGLWGMNTEAFF; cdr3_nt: TGTGCCAGCGGTCTTTGGGGAATGAACACTGAAGCTTTCTTT
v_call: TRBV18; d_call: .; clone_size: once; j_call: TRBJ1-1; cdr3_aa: CASSAFISAMNTEAFF; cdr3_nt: TGTGCCAGCTCGGCCTTCATTTCAGCTATGAACACTGAAGCTTTCTTT
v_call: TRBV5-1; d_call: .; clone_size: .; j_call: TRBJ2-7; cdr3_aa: CASSPVAYEQYF; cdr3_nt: TGCGCCAGCAGCCCTGTAGCCTACGAGCAGTACTTC
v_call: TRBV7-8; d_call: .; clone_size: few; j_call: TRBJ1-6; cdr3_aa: CASSLVNPLAKSPLHF; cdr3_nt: TGTGCCAGCAGCTTAGTTAATCCCCTGGCGAAATCACCCCTCCACTTT
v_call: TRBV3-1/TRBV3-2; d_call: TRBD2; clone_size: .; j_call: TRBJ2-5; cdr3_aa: CASSQAGGTGTQYF; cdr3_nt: TGTGCCAGCAGCCAAGCCGGGGGGACGGGGACCCAGTACTTC
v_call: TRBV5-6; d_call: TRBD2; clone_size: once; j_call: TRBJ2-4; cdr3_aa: CASSPYGTSGGAGYIQYF; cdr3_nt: TGTGCCAGCAGCCCTTACGGGACTAGCGGGGGGGCCGGATACATTCAGTACTTC
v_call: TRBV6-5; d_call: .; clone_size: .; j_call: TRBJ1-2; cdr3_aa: CASRVEGYGHTF; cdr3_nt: TGTGCCAGCAGAGTAGAAGGCTATGGCCACACCTTC
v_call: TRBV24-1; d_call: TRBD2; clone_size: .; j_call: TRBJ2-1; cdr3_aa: CATSDFGASGRGEQFF; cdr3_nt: TGTGCCACCAGTGATTTTGGGGCTAGCGGGAGGGGCGAGCAGTTCTTC
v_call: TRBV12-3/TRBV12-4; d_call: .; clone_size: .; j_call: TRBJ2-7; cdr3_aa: CASRLQTEREQYF; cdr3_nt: TGTGCCAGCAGGCTACAGACAGAACGCGAGCAGTACTTC
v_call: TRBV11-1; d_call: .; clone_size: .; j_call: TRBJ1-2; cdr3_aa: CASSLGTGNGYTF; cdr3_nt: TGTGCCAGCAGCTTAGGCACAGGGAATGGCTACACCTTC
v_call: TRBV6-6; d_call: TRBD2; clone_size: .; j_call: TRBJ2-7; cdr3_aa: CASSYSGGAHEQYF; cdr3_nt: TGTGCCAGCAGTTATAGCGGGGGAGCACACGAGCAGTACTTC
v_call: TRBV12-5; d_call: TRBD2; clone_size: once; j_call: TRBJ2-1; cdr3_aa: CASGSSGTSGGQFF; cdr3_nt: TGTGCTAGTGGTTCATCAGGGACTAGCGGGGGGCAGTTCTTC
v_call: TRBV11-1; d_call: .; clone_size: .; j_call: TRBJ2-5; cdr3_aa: CASRSNLQETQYF; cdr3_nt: TGTGCCAGCAGGTCCAATTTGCAGGAGACCCAGTACTTC
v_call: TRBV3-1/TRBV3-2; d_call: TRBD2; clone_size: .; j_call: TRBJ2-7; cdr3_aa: CASSQEILAGTEQYF; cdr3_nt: TGTGCCAGCAGCCAAGAGATACTAGCGGGGACCGAGCAGTACTTC
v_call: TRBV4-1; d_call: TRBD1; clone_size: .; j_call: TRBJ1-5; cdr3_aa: CASSQGPGQNSNQPQHF; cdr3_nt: TGCGCCAGCAGCCAAGGCCCGGGACAGAATAGCAATCAGCCCCAGCATTTT